Below, 12 T cell receptor beta chains from the same sample are listed, as sequenced in a study of spatial heterogeneity in lung cancer. Time point reported: sample taken at primary tumor resection. MiXCR was run by TCRdb on the 5' RACE reads, yielding one entry per CDR3 protein. The sample shows over 2,000 distinct CDR3 sequences, around 13% of them seen only once. Material: normal lung tissue next to the tumor, obtained at surgery. Receptors were obtained from a female donor with early-stage non-small cell lung cancer.

This clonotype was seen a few times. This chain connects TRBV18 to TRBJ2-3, with D unclear. The germline V gene has CDR1 KGHSH and CDR2 LQKENI. Trimming removed 0 bases at V and 6 bases at J, with 13 bases between. CDR3 size: 15 residues. The chain's CDR3 is CASSPPSLPGDTQYF. CDR3 sequence (DNA): TGTGCCAGCTCACCACCGTCACTTCCCGGGGATACGCAGTATTTT.

There are many counts of this clonotype. The V and J genes are TRBV6-6 and TRBJ1-2, with a tentative D call TRBD1 (5 bases). Germline V gives CDR1 MNHNY, CDR2 SVGAGI (reference sequence). Deletions cut 5 bases from V and 3 bases from J, with 10 bases between. The CDR3 totals 13 residues. The CDR3 protein is CASSPTGDYGYTF. As DNA, the CDR3 is TGTGCCAGCAGTCCCACAGGCGACTATGGCTACACCTTC.

This clonotype is medium-sized (0.01 to 0.1%). The chain combines TRBV6-1 with TRBJ1-1; D may be TRBD1 (5 bases). The CDR3 length is 17 residues. V shed 3 bases and J shed 1 base, with 18 bases lying between them. CDR1 is MNHNS and CDR2 is SASEGT in the germline V gene. DNA for the CDR3: TGTGCCAGCAGTGATTTGGGCTTTGGCGGGGGGAACACTGAAGCTTTCTTT. It codes for CASSDLGFGGGNTEAFF.

By sample share, this clonotype is medium-sized. V usage is TRBV5-4 and J usage is TRBJ2-3, with 9 bases fitting TRBD2. Germline CDR1 reads SGHNT; CDR2 reads YYREEE (reference sequence). This CDR3 has 14 residues. The J segment lost 4 bases and the V segment lost 3 bases, leaving 3 bases of the junction unmatched. CDR3 in DNA: TGTGCCAGCAGCTCGGGACTAGCACCAGATACGCAGTATTTT. It yields the protein CASSSGLAPDTQYF.

This clonotype was seen ten or more times. In DNA, the CDR3 is TGCAGTGCGAGACCCCGGGACTCAAAGGTTTTTGCTTTCTTT. Its translation is CSARPRDSKVFAFF. The chain recombines TRBV20-1 with TRBJ1-1, with TRBD1 as a possible D gene (5 bases). V gave up 6 bases and J gave up 11 bases, with 25 bases separating them. This CDR3 contains 14 residues. The germline CDR1 and CDR2 sequences are DFQATT and SNEGSKA (reference sequence).

This clonotype counts as medium-sized. The rearrangement joins TRBV11-2 to TRBJ2-7, with D hard to call. CDR1 SGHAT and CDR2 FQNNGV come from the germline V gene. Trimming shortened V by 6 bases and J by 3 bases, and 9 bases separated the two germline ends. The CDR3 has 12 amino acids. CDR3 loop: CASSSDYYEQYF. The CDR3 DNA reads TGTGCCAGCAGTTCGGATTACTACGAGCAGTACTTC.

The chain employs TRBV28 and TRBJ2-1; TRBD2 might be the D (7 bases). CDR1 and CDR2 (germline): MDHEN, SYDVKM. V lost 4 bases to trimming and J lost 7 bases, with 20 bases between them. The CDR3 has 16 residues. The CDR3, as DNA: TGTGCCAGCAGTTCCCCCCGGGGGGCGATTCTAAATGAGCAGTTCTTC. Translating it yields CASSSPRGAILNEQFF.

This clonotype counts as medium-sized. The chain uses TRBV19 and TRBJ2-1; 9 bases align to TRBD1. Unmatched junction bases numbered 6, after V lost 5 bases and J lost 7 bases. The CDR3 length is 14 residues. Looked up from germline, CDR1 is LNHDA and CDR2 is SQIVND (reference sequence). CDR3 sequence reads: CASSPLGTGNEQFF. Here the CDR3 DNA reads TGTGCCAGTAGTCCCTTGGGGACAGGGAATGAGCAGTTCTTC.

This clonotype has just a few counts. The chain carries TRBV5-8 and TRBJ2-5; the D gene is possibly TRBD1 (5 bases). Germline V lookup: CDR1 SGHTS, CDR2 YDEGEE. Deletions cut 0 bases from V and 10 bases from J, with 13 bases between. The CDR3 is made up of 13 amino acids. The CDR3 loop reads CASSLAVGAFQYF. The DNA for the CDR3 is TGTGCCAGCAGCTTGGCGGTTGGGGCTTTCCAGTACTTC.

By sample share, this clonotype is medium-sized. The rearrangement uses TRBV20-1 and TRBJ2-7; D remains ambiguous. From germline, CDR1 is DFQATT and CDR2 SNEGSKA (reference sequence). The ends were cut back, 5 bases at V and 10 bases at J, with 18 bases in the middle. This CDR3 contains 12 residues. The CDR3 loop reads CSAPPPGLGQYF. In nucleotides, the CDR3 is TGCAGTGCTCCCCCTCCCGGGTTAGGACAGTACTTC.

The V and J genes are TRBV18 and TRBJ2-7; 8 bases match TRBD1. With V trimmed by 3 bases and J by 3 bases, 16 bases remained unmatched. The CDR3 is 18 amino acids. Per germline, CDR1 KGHSH and CDR2 LQKENI. The CDR3 reads CASSPASELRDRFYEQYF. CDR3 bases: TGTGCCAGCTCACCCGCATCCGAACTCCGGGACAGGTTCTACGAGCAGTACTTC.

This clonotype is labeled medium-sized. The V and J genes are TRBV7-7 and TRBJ1-4; no clear D gene. CDR3 length equals 9 residues. Germline loops: CDR1 SSHAT, CDR2 FNYEAQ (reference sequence). The CDR3 protein is CATTEKLFF. The CDR3 coding sequence is TGTGCTACCACAGAAAAACTGTTTTTT.